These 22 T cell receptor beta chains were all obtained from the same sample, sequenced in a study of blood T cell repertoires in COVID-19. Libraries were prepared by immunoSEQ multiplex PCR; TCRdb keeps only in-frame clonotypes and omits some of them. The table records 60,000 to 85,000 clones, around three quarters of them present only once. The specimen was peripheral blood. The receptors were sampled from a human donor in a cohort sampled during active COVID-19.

The CDR3 protein is CASNGLGQFNEQFF. The CDR3 bases are TGTGCCAGCAATGGGTTGGGGCAGTTCAATGAGCAGTTCTTC. The chain carries TRBV28 and TRBJ2-1, with a weak D call TRBD1 (5 bases). Per the germline V gene, CDR1 is MDHEN and CDR2 is SYDVKM. This CDR3 has 14 amino acids. Trimming left V 7 bases short and J 6 bases short, with 16 bases between.

The CDR3 reads CASSLRTGGDNQPQHF. The DNA of the CDR3 is TGTGCCAGCAGCTTGCGAACAGGGGGGGACAATCAGCCCCAGCATTTT. This chain links TRBV5-6 with TRBJ1-5, with TRBD1 matching over 8 bases. J was trimmed by 3 bases and V by 1 base; bases with no gene match: 6. This CDR3 spans 16 amino acids. CDR1 and CDR2 from the germline V gene are SGHDT and YYEEEE.

This chain's CDR3 is CASSLTSGSYEQYF. For the CDR3, the DNA is TGCGCCAGCAGCTTGACTAGCGGGAGTTACGAGCAGTACTTC. The chain couples TRBV5-1 to TRBJ2-7; TRBD2 agrees at 11 bases. Germline loops: CDR1 SGHRS, CDR2 YFSETQ. The trim removed 1 base at V and 4 bases at J, leaving 1 base unmatched. This CDR3 is 14 amino acids long. The full variable domain, completed using reference TRBV5-1 and TRBJ2-7, is KAGVTQTPRYLIKTRGQQVTLSCSPISGHRSVSWYQQTPGQGLQFLFEYFSETQRNKGNFPGRFSGRQFSNSRSEMNVSTLELGDSALYLCASSLTSGSYEQYFGPGTRLTVT.

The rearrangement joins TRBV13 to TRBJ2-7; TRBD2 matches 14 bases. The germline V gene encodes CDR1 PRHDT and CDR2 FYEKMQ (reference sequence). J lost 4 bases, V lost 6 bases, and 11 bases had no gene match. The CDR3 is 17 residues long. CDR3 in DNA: TGTGCCAGCAGTGGGACTAGCGGGAGATGGCCCCCGTACGAGCAGTACTTC. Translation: CASSGTSGRWPPYEQYF.

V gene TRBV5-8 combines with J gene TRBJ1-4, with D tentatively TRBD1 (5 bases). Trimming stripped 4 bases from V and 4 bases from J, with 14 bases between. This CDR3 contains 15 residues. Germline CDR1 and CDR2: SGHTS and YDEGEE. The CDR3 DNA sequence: TGTGCCAGCAGCAGCATCGGGGGTTATAATGAAAAACTGTTTTTT. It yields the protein CASSSIGGYNEKLFF.

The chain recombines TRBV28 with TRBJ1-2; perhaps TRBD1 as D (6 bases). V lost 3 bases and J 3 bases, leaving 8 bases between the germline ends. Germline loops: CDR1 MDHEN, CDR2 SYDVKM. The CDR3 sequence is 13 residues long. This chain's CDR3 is CASSFTGYYGYTF. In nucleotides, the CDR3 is TGTGCCAGCAGTTTTACAGGGTACTATGGCTACACCTTC.

The CDR3: CASSRTSGTNYGYTF. Written as DNA, the CDR3 is TGTGCCAGCAGTCGTACGTCGGGTACCAACTATGGCTACACCTTC. This chain links TRBV25-1 with TRBJ1-2, with D unresolved. The germline V gene has CDR1 MGHDK and CDR2 SYGVNS. The CDR3 has 15 residues. With 5 bases removed from V and 2 bases from J, the gap between germline ends came to 15 bases.

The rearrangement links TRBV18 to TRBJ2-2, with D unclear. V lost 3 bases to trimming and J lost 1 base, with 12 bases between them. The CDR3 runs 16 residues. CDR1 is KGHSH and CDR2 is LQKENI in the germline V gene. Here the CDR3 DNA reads TGTGCCAGCTCACCTACCATGATAGAGAACACCGGGGAGCTGTTTTTT. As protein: CASSPTMIENTGELFF.

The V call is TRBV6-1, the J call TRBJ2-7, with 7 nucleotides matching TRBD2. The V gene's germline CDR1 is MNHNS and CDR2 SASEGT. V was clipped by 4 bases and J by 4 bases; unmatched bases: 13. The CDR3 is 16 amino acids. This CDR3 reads CASSGLTGTTEYEQYF. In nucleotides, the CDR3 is TGTGCCAGCAGTGGTCTGACCGGGACTACGGAATACGAGCAGTACTTC.

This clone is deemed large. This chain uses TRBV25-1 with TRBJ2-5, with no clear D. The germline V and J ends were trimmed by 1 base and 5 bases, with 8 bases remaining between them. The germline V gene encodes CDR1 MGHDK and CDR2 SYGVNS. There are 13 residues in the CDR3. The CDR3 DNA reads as TGTGCCAGCAGTGAATCTGGCGGTGAGACCCAGTACTTC. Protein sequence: CASSESGGETQYF.

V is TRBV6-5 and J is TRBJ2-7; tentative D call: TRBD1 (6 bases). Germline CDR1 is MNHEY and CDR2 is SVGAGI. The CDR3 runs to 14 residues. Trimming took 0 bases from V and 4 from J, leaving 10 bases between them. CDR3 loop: CASSYSNRGYEQYF. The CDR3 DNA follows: TGTGCCAGCAGTTACTCGAATAGGGGGTACGAGCAGTACTTC.

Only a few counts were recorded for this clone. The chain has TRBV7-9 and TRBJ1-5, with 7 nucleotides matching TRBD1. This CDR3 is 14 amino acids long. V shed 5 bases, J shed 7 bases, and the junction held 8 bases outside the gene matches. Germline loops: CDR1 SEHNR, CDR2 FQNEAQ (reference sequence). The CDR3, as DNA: TGTGCCAGCAGCCTACCAGGGGGACAACAGCCCCAGCATTTT. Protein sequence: CASSLPGGQQPQHF.

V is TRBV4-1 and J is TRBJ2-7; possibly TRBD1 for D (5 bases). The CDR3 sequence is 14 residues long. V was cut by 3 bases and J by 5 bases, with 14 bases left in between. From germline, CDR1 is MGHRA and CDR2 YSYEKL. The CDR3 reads CASSHLQGPDEQYF. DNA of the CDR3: TGCGCCAGCAGCCATCTCCAGGGCCCGGACGAGCAGTACTTC.

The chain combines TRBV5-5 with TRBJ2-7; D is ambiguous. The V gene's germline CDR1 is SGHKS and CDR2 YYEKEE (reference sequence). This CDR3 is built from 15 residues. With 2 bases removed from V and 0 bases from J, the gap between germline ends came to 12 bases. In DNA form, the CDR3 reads TGTGCCAGCAGCTTTGGGTCTAGTACCTCCTACGAGCAGTACTTC. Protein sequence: CASSFGSSTSYEQYF.

The CDR3 loop reads CASSQPGQTPYEQYF. CDR3 bases: TGTGCCAGCTCACAACCCGGACAAACCCCGTACGAGCAGTACTTC. V and J are TRBV18 and TRBJ2-7; D possibly corresponds to TRBD1 (5 bases). The ends were cut back, 4 bases at V and 4 bases at J, with 17 bases in the middle. The CDR3 spans 15 residues. Per the germline V gene, CDR1 is KGHSH and CDR2 is LQKENI.

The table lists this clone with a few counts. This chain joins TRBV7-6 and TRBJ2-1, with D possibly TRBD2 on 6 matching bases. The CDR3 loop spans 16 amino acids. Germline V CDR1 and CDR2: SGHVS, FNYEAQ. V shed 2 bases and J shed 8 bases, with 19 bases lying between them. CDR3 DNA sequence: TGTGCCAGCAGCTTACCTCCTAGCGTTGAGCGTGATGAGCAGTTCTTC. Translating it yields CASSLPPSVERDEQFF. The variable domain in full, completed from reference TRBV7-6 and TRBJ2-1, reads GAGVSQSPRYKVTKRGQDVALRCDPISGHVSLYWYRQALGQGPEFLTYFNYEAQQDKSGLPNDRFSAERPEGSISTLTIQRTEQRDSAMYRCASSLPPSVERDEQFFGPGTRLTVL.

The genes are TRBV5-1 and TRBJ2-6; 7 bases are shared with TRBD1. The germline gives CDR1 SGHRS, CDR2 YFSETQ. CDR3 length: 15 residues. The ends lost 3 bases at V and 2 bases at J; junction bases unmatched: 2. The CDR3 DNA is TGCGCCAGCAGCTCTGACAGGGCTGGGGCCAACGTCCTGACTTTC. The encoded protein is CASSSDRAGANVLTF.

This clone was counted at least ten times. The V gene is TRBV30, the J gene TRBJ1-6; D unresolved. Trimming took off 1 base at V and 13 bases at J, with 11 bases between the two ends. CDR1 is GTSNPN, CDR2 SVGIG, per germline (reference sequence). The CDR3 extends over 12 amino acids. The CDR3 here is CAWSESTRPLHF. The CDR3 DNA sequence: TGTGCCTGGAGTGAGTCCACGCGGCCCCTCCACTTT.

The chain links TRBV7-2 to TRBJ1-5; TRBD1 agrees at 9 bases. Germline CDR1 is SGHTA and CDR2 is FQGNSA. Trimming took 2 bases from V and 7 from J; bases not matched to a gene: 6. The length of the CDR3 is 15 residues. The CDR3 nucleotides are TGTGCCAGCAGCTTACTTGGACAGGGGAGGCAGCCCCAGCATTTT. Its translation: CASSLLGQGRQPQHF.

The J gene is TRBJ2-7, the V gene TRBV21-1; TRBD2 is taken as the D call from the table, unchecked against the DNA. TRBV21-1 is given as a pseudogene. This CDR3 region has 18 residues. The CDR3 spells CASSKAFGLAIHSYEQYF. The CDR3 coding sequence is TGTGCCAGCAGCAAAGCATTCGGACTAGCGATACACTCCTACGAGCAGTACTTC.

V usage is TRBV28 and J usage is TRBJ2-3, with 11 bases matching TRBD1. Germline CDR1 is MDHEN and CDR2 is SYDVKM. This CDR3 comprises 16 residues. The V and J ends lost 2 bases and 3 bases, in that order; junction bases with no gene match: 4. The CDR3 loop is CASSLRGQGGTDTQYF. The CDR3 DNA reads TGTGCCAGCAGTTTAAGGGGACAGGGGGGAACAGATACGCAGTATTTT.

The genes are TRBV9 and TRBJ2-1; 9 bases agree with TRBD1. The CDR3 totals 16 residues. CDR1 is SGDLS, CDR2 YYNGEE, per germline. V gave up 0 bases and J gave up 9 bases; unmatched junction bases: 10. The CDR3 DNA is TGTGCCAGCAGCGTAGGGGCTGGGACAGGGTTAGGTGAGCAGTTCTTC. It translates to CASSVGAGTGLGEQFF.